The present T cell receptor (beta chain) was sequenced within a study of T cells in Graves' hyperthyroidism and ophthalmopathy. Study at large: Specimen type is peripheral blood, collected at initial diagnosis prior to any treatment.

Hyperthyroidism in the patients, aged 18 to 65, was newly diagnosed and under 2 months in duration. There are 15 residues in the CDR3. Germline CDR1 is SGHAT and CDR2 is FQNNGV. V shed 0 bases and J shed 0 bases, with 9 bases lying between them. Only a few counts were recorded for this clonotype. It was RNA transcripts that yielded the amplified TCR beta CDR3 regions. Primed by the HTBI set, a first-round RT-PCR was run on the TCR CDR3. TCRdb reprocessed the multiplex PCR reads with MiXCR, giving one entry per CDR3 protein. The data contain around 720,000 distinct CDR3 sequences, 35% of them singletons.

V usage is TRBV11-2 and J usage is TRBJ2-7; D is unresolved. The clonotype originates from a woman in her thirties or forties with Graves' hyperthyroidism. The sample taken for sequencing was blood. CDR3 DNA: TGTGCCAGCAGCTTAGAATACGAAAGCTCCTACGAGCAGTACTTC. This codes for CASSLEYESSYEQYF.